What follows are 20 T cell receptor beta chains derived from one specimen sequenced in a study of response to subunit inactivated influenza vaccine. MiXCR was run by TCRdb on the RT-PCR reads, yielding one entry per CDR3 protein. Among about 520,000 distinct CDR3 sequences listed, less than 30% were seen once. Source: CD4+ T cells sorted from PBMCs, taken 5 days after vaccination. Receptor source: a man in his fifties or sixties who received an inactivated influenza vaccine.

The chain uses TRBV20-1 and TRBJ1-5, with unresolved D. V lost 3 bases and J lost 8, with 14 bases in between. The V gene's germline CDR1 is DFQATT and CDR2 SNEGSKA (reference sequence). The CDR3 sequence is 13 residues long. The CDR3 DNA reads TGCAGTGCTAGCTTGTCGGTCCAAGAGCCCCAGCATTTT. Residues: CSASLSVQEPQHF.

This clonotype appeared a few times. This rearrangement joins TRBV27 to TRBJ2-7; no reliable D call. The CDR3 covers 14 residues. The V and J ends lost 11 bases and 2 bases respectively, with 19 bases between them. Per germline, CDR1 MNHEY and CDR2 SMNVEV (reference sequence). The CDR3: CARRAVGFAYEQYF. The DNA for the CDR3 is TGTGCCCGTCGTGCAGTCGGATTCGCCTACGAGCAGTACTTC.

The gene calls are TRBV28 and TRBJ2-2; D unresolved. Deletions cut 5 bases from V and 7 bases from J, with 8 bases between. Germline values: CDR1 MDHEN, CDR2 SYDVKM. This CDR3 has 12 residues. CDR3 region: CASSRSHGELFF. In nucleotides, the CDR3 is TGTGCCAGCAGTCGCTCCCACGGGGAGCTGTTTTTT.

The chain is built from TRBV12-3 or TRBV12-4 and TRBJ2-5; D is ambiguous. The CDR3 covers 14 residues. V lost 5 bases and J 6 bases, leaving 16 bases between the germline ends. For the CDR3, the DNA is TGTGCCAGCAGTCCCAGGTCCCGGGTGCAGACCCAGTACTTC. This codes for CASSPRSRVQTQYF.

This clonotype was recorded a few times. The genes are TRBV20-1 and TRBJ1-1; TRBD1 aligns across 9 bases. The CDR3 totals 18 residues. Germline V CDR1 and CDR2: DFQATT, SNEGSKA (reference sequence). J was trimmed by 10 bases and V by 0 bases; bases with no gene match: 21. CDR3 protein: CSARDTPLGQGGNWPAFF. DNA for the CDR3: TGCAGTGCTAGAGATACGCCATTGGGACAGGGCGGGAACTGGCCAGCTTTCTTT.

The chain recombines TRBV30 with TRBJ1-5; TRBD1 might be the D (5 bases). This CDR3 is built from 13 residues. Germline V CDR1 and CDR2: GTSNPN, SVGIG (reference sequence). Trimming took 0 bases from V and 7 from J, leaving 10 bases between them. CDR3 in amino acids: CAWSVSRDQPQHF. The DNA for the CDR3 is TGTGCCTGGAGTGTGTCCAGGGACCAGCCCCAGCATTTT.

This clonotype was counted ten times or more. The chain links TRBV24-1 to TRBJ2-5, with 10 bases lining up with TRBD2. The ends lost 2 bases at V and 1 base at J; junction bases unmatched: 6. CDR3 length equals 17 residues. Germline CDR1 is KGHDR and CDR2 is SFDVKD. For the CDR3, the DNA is TGTGCCACCAGTGATTCCGGGACTAGCGCCTTCCAAGAGACCCAGTACTTC. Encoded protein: CATSDSGTSAFQETQYF.

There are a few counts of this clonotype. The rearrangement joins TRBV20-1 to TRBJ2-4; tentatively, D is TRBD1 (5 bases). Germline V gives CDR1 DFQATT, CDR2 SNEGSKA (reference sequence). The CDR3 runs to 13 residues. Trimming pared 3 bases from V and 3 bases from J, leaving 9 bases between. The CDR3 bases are TGCAGTGCTAGGAAAGGGGTCAAAAACATTCAGTACTTC. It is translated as CSARKGVKNIQYF.

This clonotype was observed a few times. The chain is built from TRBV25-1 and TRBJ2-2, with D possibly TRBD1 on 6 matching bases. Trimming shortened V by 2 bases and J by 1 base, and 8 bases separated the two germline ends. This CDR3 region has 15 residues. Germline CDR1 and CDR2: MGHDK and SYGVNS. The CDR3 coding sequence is TGTGCCAGCAGTGAAGTCAGGGGGAACACCGGGGAGCTGTTTTTT. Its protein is CASSEVRGNTGELFF.

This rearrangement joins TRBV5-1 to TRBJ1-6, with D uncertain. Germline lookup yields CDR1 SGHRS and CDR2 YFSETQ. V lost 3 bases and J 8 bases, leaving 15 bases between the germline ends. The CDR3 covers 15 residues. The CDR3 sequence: CASSSSTWSDSPLHF. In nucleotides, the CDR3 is TGCGCCAGCAGCTCGTCCACATGGTCCGATTCACCCCTCCACTTT.

CDR3: CASSKGQGAGANEQFF. CDR3 in DNA: TGCGCCAGCAGCAAAGGACAGGGGGCGGGGGCCAATGAGCAGTTCTTC. The chain couples TRBV5-1 to TRBJ2-1, with 11 bases identical to TRBD1. Trimming at V came to 4 bases and at J to 6 bases, leaving 9 bases not matched to a gene. This CDR3 is built from 16 residues. CDR1 SGHRS and CDR2 YFSETQ come from the germline V gene.

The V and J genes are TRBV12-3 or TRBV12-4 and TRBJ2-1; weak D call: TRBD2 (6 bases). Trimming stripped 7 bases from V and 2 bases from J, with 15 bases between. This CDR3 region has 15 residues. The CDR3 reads CASTPMGGAYNEQFF. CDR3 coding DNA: TGTGCCAGCACCCCGATGGGGGGAGCCTACAATGAGCAGTTCTTC.

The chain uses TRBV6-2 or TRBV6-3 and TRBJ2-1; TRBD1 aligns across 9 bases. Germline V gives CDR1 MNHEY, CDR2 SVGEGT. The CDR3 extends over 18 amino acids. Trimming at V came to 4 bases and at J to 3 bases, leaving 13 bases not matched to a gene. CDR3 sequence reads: CASSSGQGRDLIYNEQFF. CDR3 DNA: TGTGCCAGCAGTTCGGGACAGGGAAGGGACTTGATCTACAATGAGCAGTTCTTC.

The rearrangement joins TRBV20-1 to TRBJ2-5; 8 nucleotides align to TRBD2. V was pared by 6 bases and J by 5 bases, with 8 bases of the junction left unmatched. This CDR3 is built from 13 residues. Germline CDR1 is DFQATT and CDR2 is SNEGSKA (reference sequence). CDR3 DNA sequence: TGCAGTGCCACCGGGACTAGAAGTGAGACCCAGTACTTC. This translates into CSATGTRSETQYF.

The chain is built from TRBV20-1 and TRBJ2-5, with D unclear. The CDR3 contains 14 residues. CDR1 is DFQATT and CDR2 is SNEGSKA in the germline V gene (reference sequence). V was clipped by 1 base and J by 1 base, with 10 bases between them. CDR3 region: CSARGFRSQETQYF. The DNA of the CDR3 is TGCAGTGCTAGAGGTTTTAGGAGCCAAGAGACCCAGTACTTC.

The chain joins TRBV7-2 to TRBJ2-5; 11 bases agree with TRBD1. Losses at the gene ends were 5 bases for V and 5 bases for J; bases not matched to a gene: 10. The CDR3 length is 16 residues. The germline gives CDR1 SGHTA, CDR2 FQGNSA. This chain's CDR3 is CASSTRTGGFGETQYF. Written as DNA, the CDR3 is TGTGCCAGCAGCACTAGGACAGGGGGCTTCGGGGAGACCCAGTACTTC.

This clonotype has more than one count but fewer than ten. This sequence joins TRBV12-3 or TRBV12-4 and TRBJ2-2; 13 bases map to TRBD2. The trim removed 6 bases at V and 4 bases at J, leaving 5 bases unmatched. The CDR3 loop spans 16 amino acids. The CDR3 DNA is TGTGCCAGCAGAAAGGGACTAGCGGGACCCACCGGGGAGCTGTTTTTT. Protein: CASRKGLAGPTGELFF.

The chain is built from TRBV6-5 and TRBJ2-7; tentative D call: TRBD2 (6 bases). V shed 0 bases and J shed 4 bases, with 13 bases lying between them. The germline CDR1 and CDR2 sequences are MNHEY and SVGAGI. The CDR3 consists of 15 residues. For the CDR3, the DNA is TGTGCCAGCAGTTACTCGAGGGACTCGGGGTACGAGCAGTACTTC. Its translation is CASSYSRDSGYEQYF.

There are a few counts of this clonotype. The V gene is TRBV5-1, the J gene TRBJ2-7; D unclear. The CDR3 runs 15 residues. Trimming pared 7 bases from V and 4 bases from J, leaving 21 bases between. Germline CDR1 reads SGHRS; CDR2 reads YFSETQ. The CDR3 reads CASRSGSFSVYEQYF. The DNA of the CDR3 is TGCGCCAGCCGATCGGGTTCATTCTCGGTATACGAGCAGTACTTC.

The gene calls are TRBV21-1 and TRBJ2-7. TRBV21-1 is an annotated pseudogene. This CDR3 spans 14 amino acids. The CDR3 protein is CASSKVSETYEQYF. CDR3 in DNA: TGTGCCAGCAGCAAAGTCTCCGAAACCTACGAGCAGTACTTC.